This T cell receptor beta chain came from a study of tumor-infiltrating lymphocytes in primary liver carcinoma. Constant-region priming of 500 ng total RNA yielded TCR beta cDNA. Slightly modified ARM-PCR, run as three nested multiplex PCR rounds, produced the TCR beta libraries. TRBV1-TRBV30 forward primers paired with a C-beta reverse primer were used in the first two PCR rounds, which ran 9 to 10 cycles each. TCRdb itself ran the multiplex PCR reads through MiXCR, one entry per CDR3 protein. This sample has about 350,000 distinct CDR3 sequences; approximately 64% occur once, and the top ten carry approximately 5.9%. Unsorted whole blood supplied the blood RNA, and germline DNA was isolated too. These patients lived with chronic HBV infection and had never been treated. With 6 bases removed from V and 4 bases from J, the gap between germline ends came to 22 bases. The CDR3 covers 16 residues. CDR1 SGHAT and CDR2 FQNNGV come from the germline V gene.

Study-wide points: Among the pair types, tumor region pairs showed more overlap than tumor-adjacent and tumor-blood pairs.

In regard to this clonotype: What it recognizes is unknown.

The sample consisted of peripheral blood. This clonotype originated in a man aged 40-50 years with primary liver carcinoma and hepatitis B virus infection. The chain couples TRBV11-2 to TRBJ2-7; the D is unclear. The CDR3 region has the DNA TGTGCCAGCAGTCGTAGTGGCGGATCCTGGATGTACGAGCAGTACTTC. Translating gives CASSRSGGSWMYEQYF.